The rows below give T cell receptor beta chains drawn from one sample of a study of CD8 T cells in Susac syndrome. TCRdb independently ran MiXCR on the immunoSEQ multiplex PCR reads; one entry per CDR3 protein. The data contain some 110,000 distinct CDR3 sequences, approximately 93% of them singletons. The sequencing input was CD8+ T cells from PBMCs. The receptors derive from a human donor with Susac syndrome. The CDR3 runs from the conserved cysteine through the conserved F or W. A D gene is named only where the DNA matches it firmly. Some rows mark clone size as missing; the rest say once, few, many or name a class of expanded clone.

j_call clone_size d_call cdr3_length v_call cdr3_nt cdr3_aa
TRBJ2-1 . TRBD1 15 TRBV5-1 TGCGCCAGCAACCCGACAGGGCGCTCCTACAATGAGCAGTTCTTC CASNPTGRSYNEQFF
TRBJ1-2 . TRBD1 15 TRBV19 TGTGCCAGTAGATCCCGACAGGGGAAGGACTCTGGCTACACCTTC CASRSRQGKDSGYTF
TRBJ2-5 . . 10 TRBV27 TGTGCCAGCAGCTTAAGGCCCGAGTGGTTC CASSLRPEWF
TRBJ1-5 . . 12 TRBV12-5 TGTGCTAGTGCTGAGGGGGGAGCGCCCCAGCATTTT CASAEGGAPQHF
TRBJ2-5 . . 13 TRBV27 TGTGCCAGCAGTCTCATAAGGGAAGAGACCCAGTACTTC CASSLIREETQYF
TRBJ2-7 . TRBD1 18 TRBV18 TGTGCCAGCTCACCAATTACCCCCGGGGACAGGGAATCCTACGAGCAGTACTTC CASSPITPGDRESYEQYF
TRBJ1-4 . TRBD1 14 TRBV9 TGTGCCAGCAGCCCGACAGGGGTAGGGGAAAAACTGTTTTTT CASSPTGVGEKLFF
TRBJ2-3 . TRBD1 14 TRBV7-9 TGTGCCAGCACCCGACAGGGAGGCACAGATACGCAGTATTTT CASTRQGGTDTQYF
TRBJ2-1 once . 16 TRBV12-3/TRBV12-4 TGTGCCAGCAGTCCACGGCAAACCACAGGGTCGGATGAGCAGTTCTTC CASSPRQTTGSDEQFF
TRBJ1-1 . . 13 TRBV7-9 TGTGCCAGCAGCTTCGGCGCCCGGGAGGGAGCTTTCTTT CASSFGAREGAFF
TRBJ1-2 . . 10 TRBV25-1 TGTGCCACCCTAGAGGGGGGCTACACCTTC CATLEGGYTF
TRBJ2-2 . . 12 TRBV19 TGTGCCAGTAGTGAGTACACCGGGGAGCTGTTTTTT CASSEYTGELFF
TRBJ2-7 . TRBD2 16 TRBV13 TGTGCCAGCAGCCCCCAGAGGGCGGGGGATTCCTACGAGCAGTACTTC CASSPQRAGDSYEQYF
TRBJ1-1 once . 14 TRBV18 TGTGCCAGCTCACCAGAAAACGTGAACACTGAAGCTTTCTTT CASSPENVNTEAFF
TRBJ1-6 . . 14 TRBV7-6 TGTGCCAGCAGCTTAGAGGTGACAGGCCCACCCCTCCACTTT CASSLEVTGPPLHF
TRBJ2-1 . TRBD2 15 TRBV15 TGTGCCACCGAGGATAGGCGGACTAGCGACAATGAGCAGTTCTTC CATEDRRTSDNEQFF
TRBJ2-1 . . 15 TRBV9 TGTGCCAGCAGCGTAGCAGGGGCTCCTAACAATGAGCAGTTCTTC CASSVAGAPNNEQFF